This T cell receptor (beta chain) was sequenced in a study of radiotherapy plus CTLA-4 blockade in lung cancer. The data were produced by immunoSEQ multiplex PCR, yet TCRdb's version contains in-frame clones alone and is incomplete. The table shows some 110,000 clones, with roughly 80% occurring only once. J lost 3 bases, V lost 4 bases, and 4 bases had no gene match. Germline CDR1 and CDR2: LNHDA and SQIVND (reference sequence). This CDR3 region has 14 residues. This specimen consisted of peripheral blood, obtained from a patient treated with radiotherapy plus ipilimumab. The clonotype originates from a human donor with non-small cell lung cancer who had a partial response to radiotherapy plus ipilimumab. The V gene is TRBV19, the J gene TRBJ2-7; 9 nucleotides align to TRBD1. The CDR3 reads CASSRGDRDYEQYF. CDR3 nucleotides: TGTGCCAGTAGTAGGGGGGACAGGGACTACGAGCAGTACTTC.